This is a list of T cell receptor beta chains from one sample in a study of T-cell reconstitution after alpha-beta-depleted transplantation in children. TCRdb itself ran the PCR reads through MiXCR, one entry per CDR3 protein. The sample has some 200,000 distinct CDR3 sequences, about 8.7% seen once. Sequences were derived from PBMCs, mostly from graft donor cells, sampled 360 days after TCRalphabeta/CD19-depleted stem cell transplant. The receptor set was obtained from a male patient aged 2 to 10 who had a stem cell transplant for acute myeloid leukemia, so the T cells may come from the graft donor. The CDR3 runs from the conserved cysteine through the conserved F or W. Each record gives: D gene, J gene, clone size, V gene, CDR3 DNA, CDR3 protein. D genes are given only for firm matches. Not every row has a clone size; where given, it reads once, few, many or a size class.

. TRBJ1-5 few TRBV3-1 TGTGCCAGCAGCCTTCAGCTGGATCAGCCCCAGCATTTT CASSLQLDQPQHF
TRBD2 TRBJ2-7 many TRBV12-3/TRBV12-4 TGTGCCAGCAGCCCCGGACTAGCGGGAGTATGGGCCTACGAGCAGTGCTTC CASSPGLAGVWAYEQCF
. TRBJ2-5 . TRBV5-1 TGCGCCAGCAGCTTGGCCGGCTCCATCCAAGAGACCCAGTACTTC CASSLAGSIQETQYF
. TRBJ1-3 . TRBV5-4 TGTGCCAGCAGCTTGGATCCGGGTCCCCGAAACACCATATATTTT CASSLDPGPRNTIYF
. TRBJ1-2 few TRBV11-2 TGTGCCAGCAGCCCGGACGGCGGTTTCCTCTATGGCTACACCTTC CASSPDGGFLYGYTF
TRBD1 TRBJ2-7 many TRBV18 TGTGCCAGCTCACCAGGGGACAGAGCCTACGAGCAGTACTTC CASSPGDRAYEQYF
TRBD1 TRBJ2-7 few TRBV20-1 TGCTGTGCTAGAAAAGCCCCGACAGGGGGTTCCTACGAGCAGTACTTC CCARKAPTGGSYEQYF
. TRBJ2-3 few TRBV12-3/TRBV12-4 TGTGCCAGCAGTGTGACACCCAACCTTTCCACAGATACGCAGTATTTT CASSVTPNLSTDTQYF
. TRBJ2-7 many TRBV20-1 TGCAGTGCTAGTAGGGGCCCGGTAGACGAGCAGTACTTC CSASRGPVDEQYF
. TRBJ1-1 few TRBV5-1 TGCGCCAGCAGCTTCGGGGACCCGAACACTGAAGCTTTCTTT CASSFGDPNTEAFF
. TRBJ1-5 . TRBV12-5 TGTGCTAGTGCCTTTGGCGCAATCCCTCAGCCCCAGCATTTT CASAFGAIPQPQHF
TRBD2 TRBJ2-3 . TRBV5-1 TGCGCCAGCAGCTTGAGCGGGGGGTCAGATACGCAGTATTTT CASSLSGGSDTQYF
. TRBJ2-1 many TRBV19 TGTGCCAGTAGTATGTCGCGAGCACCGAGCGGAAAGCAGTTCTTC CASSMSRAPSGKQFF
TRBD2 TRBJ2-5 . TRBV7-9 TGTGCCAGCAGCCCGACTAGCGGGGGGATGGAAGAGACCCAGTACTTC CASSPTSGGMEETQYF
. TRBJ2-3 many TRBV29-1 TGCAGCGCCCGGAGGCCAAGCACAGATACGCAGTATTTT CSARRPSTDTQYF
TRBD2 TRBJ2-7 . TRBV12-3/TRBV12-4 TGTGCCAGCAGGACTAGCGGCCTGCACGAGCAGTACTTC CASRTSGLHEQYF
. TRBJ2-1 many TRBV12-3/TRBV12-4 TGTGCCAGCAGTTTTGGTGTGAGCTCCTACAATGAGCAGTTCTTC CASSFGVSSYNEQFF
. TRBJ2-1 few TRBV11-2 TGTGCCAGCAGCTTACGACTAGTTTCCTACAATGAGCAGTTCTTC CASSLRLVSYNEQFF
TRBD2 TRBJ2-1 few TRBV20-1 TGCAGTGCTAGGCGGGGGGGTGTGCATGAGCAGTTCTTC CSARRGGVHEQFF
TRBD1 TRBJ2-2 . TRBV5-1 TGCGCCAGCAGCACAGACAGGGGGGACACCGGGGAGCTGTTTTTT CASSTDRGDTGELFF
. TRBJ2-1 many TRBV5-1 TGCGCCAGCAGGGCATCGTACAATGAGCAGTTCTTC CASRASYNEQFF
. TRBJ2-7 . TRBV5-1 TGCGCCAGCAGCTTGGCTATGGGGCCCTACGAGCAGTACTTC CASSLAMGPYEQYF
. TRBJ2-7 few TRBV24-1 TGTGCCACCAGTGATCCTAGGGGCCCCTTCTACGAGCAGTACTTC CATSDPRGPFYEQYF
TRBD1 TRBJ2-5 many TRBV12-3/TRBV12-4 TGTGCCAGCAGTTTAGTAGGACAGGGTAGAGAGACCCAGTACTTC CASSLVGQGRETQYF
. TRBJ2-7 many TRBV14 TGTGCCAGCAGCCAAGATTTGGCCCCCGGGACAAGATCCTACGAGCAGTACTTC CASSQDLAPGTRSYEQYF
. TRBJ2-1 few TRBV5-1 TGCGCCAGCAGCCTGTCCGGGACGCTCTCCTACAATGAGCAGTTCTTC CASSLSGTLSYNEQFF
. TRBJ2-7 many TRBV11-3 TGTGCCAGCAGCTCCCTGCTACTAGGGACCTACGAGCAGTACTTC CASSSLLLGTYEQYF
. TRBJ2-3 few TRBV10-3 TGTGCCATCAGTGTAGGAGATACGCAGTATTTT CAISVGDTQYF
. TRBJ2-7 few TRBV7-8 TGTGCCAGCACCCGGGGGAGCGAGCAGTACTTC CASTRGSEQYF
TRBD1 TRBJ2-1 many TRBV29-1 TGCAGCGTTTCACAGGGGGGTCCCAATGAGCAGTTCTTC CSVSQGGPNEQFF
TRBD2 TRBJ2-3 . TRBV24-1 TGTGCCACCAGCCAAATGGCACTAGCGGGGGATACAGATACGCAGTATTTT CATSQMALAGDTDTQYF
TRBD2 TRBJ2-7 few TRBV12-3/TRBV12-4 TGTGCCAGCAGCCTATCTAGCGGGAGGGACGAGCAGTACTTC CASSLSSGRDEQYF
. TRBJ2-1 many TRBV7-3 TGTGCCAGCAGCTTAAACGGGAGAGTACACCACCATGAGCAGTTCTTC CASSLNGRVHHHEQFF
TRBD1 TRBJ2-7 . TRBV12-3/TRBV12-4 TGTGCCAGCAGTGTTCCGGGACAGGGGACCTACGAGCAGTACTTC CASSVPGQGTYEQYF
TRBD2 TRBJ2-3 . TRBV20-1 TGCAGTGCGGGCCAGCGGGAGCGTACAGATACGCAGTATTTT CSAGQRERTDTQYF
. TRBJ2-1 many TRBV15 TGTGCCACCAGCGACCGGGATAACCACAATGAGCAGTTCTTC CATSDRDNHNEQFF
. TRBJ1-1 many TRBV5-1 TGCGCCAGCAGCTTGGCGGATGGGGAGGGGCAGAACACTGAAGCTTTCTTT CASSLADGEGQNTEAFF
. TRBJ1-5 many TRBV29-1 TGCAGCGTTGGGACGGACGCCCGGGGACCCCAGCATTTT CSVGTDARGPQHF
. TRBJ1-5 . TRBV7-2 TGTGCCAGCAGCTACGGGGGGGTGACAAAGGTTCCCCAGCATTTT CASSYGGVTKVPQHF
. TRBJ2-7 . TRBV5-1 TGCGCCAGCAGCCCACCCGGGAGCCGAACCGACGAGCAGTACTTC CASSPPGSRTDEQYF